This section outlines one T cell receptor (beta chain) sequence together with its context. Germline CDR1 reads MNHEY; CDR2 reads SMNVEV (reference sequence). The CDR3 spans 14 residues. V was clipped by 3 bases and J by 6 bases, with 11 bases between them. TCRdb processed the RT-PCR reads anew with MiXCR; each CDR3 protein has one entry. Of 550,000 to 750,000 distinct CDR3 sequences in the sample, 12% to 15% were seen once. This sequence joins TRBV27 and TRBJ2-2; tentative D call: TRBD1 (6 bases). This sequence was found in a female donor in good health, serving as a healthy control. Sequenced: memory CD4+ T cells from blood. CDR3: CASSFTGSSGELFF. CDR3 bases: TGTGCCAGCAGTTTTACAGGGTCGTCCGGGGAGCTGTTTTTT.